Below are 15 T cell receptor beta chains sequenced from a single sample in a study of T cells after yellow fever vaccination. TCRdb analysed the 5' RACE reads with MiXCR anew, one entry per CDR3 protein. The sample consists of fewer than 400,000 distinct CDR3 sequences, roughly 6.2% of them appearing once. The specimen comprised PBMCs, sampled 5 days after the yellow fever booster vaccination. These receptors all stem from a man aged 25 to 45 who received the YFV17D yellow fever vaccine.

Ten or more counts support this clonotype. The CDR3: CASSQGQLGTDTQYF. The CDR3 coding sequence is TGTGCCAGCAGTCAGGGACAGCTGGGCACAGATACGCAGTATTTT. The V and J genes are TRBV27 and TRBJ2-3, with 7 positions matching TRBD1. The ends lost 5 bases at V and 1 base at J; junction bases unmatched: 6. CDR1 MNHEY and CDR2 SMNVEV come from the germline V gene (reference sequence). The CDR3 spans 15 residues.

The V call is TRBV10-1, the J call TRBJ2-7, with D perhaps matching TRBD1 (5 bases). With 3 bases removed from V and 2 bases from J, the gap between germline ends came to 11 bases. There are 14 residues in the CDR3. CDR1 is WNHNN, CDR2 SYGVQD, per germline (reference sequence). The CDR3 here is CASSDPGKPYEQYF. CDR3 bases: TGCGCCAGCAGTGATCCAGGGAAACCCTACGAGCAGTACTTC.

The CDR3 reads CASSRPSGTLTDTQYF. In DNA form, the CDR3 reads TGTGCCAGCAGCCGCCCTAGCGGAACCTTAACAGATACGCAGTATTTT. The chain combines TRBV3-1 with TRBJ2-3; 7 nucleotides line up with TRBD2. CDR1 is LGHDT, CDR2 YNNKEL, per germline (reference sequence). This CDR3 region has 16 residues. With 4 bases clipped from V and 3 bases from J, the junction kept 10 bases outside the gene matches.

This clonotype was detected ten times or more. V gene TRBV3-1 combines with J gene TRBJ2-3, with 10 positions matching TRBD2. CDR3 length: 16 residues. Germline CDR1 is LGHDT and CDR2 is YNNKEL (reference sequence). V was clipped by 4 bases and J by 1 base; unmatched bases: 5. As DNA, the CDR3 is TGTGCCAGCAGCCCAAGACTAGCGGGCCGCACAGATACGCAGTATTTT. It codes for CASSPRLAGRTDTQYF.

In its sample, this clonotype was seen a few times. The V and J genes are TRBV7-2 and TRBJ1-2; 7 nucleotides line up with TRBD1. The CDR3 is made up of 14 amino acids. Germline CDR1 and CDR2: SGHTA and FQGNSA. V shed 1 base, J shed 4 bases, and the junction held 3 bases outside the gene matches. The CDR3: CASSLGGTAYGYTF. The DNA of the CDR3 is TGTGCCAGCAGCTTAGGAGGGACAGCCTATGGCTACACCTTC.

This clonotype was picked up many times. The V gene is TRBV6-5, the J gene TRBJ2-7, with D perhaps matching TRBD1 (6 bases). Trimming removed 4 bases at V and 0 bases at J, with 13 bases between. The length of the CDR3 is 15 residues. Germline CDR1 is MNHEY and CDR2 is SVGAGI. The DNA of the CDR3 is TGTGCCAGCAGTTTGGACGGGACACCCTCCTACGAGCAGTACTTC. Protein product: CASSLDGTPSYEQYF.

This chain connects TRBV28 to TRBJ2-7; D assignment may be TRBD1 or TRBD2 (5 bases each). The germline gives CDR1 MDHEN, CDR2 SYDVKM. V was cut by 0 bases and J by 0 bases, with 9 bases left in between. The CDR3 contains 15 residues. CDR3 coding DNA: TGTGCCAGCAGTTTATGGGGGGAAAGCTCCTACGAGCAGTACTTC. This gives the protein CASSLWGESSYEQYF.

The genes are TRBV27 and TRBJ2-4, with D perhaps matching TRBD2 (5 bases). Germline V gives CDR1 MNHEY, CDR2 SMNVEV (reference sequence). The length of the CDR3 is 15 residues. V lost 1 base to trimming and J lost 9 bases, with 16 bases between them. The CDR3 here is CASSLLSSGFGIQYF. The CDR3 DNA reads as TGTGCCAGCAGTTTATTAAGCTCGGGATTCGGCATTCAGTACTTC.

The chain couples TRBV10-2 to TRBJ2-7; 11 bases agree with TRBD1. CDR1 WSHSY and CDR2 SAAADI come from the germline V gene. The CDR3 spans 14 residues. V shed 4 bases, J shed 2 bases, and the junction held 1 base outside the gene matches. CDR3 nucleotide sequence: TGCGCCAGCAGTGGGACAGGGGGCCCCTACGAGCAGTACTTC. This encodes CASSGTGGPYEQYF.

The V call is TRBV6-1, the J call TRBJ2-1; 12 bases line up with TRBD2. Germline V gene lookup returns CDR1 MNHNS and CDR2 SASEGT. The CDR3 loop spans 15 amino acids. With V trimmed by 6 bases and J by 6 bases, 6 bases remained unmatched. In DNA form, the CDR3 reads TGTGCCAGCAGCTGGACTAGCGGGACGGGCAATGAGCAGTTCTTC. It encodes CASSWTSGTGNEQFF.

This clonotype has only a few counts. The chain employs TRBV15 and TRBJ2-7; TRBD1 or TRBD2 may be the D gene (5 bases each). The length of the CDR3 is 15 residues. From germline, CDR1 is LNHNV and CDR2 YYDKDF (reference sequence). Trimming took off 6 bases at V and 3 bases at J, with 18 bases between the two ends. This CDR3 reads CATSYGMGPGYEQYF. In nucleotides, the CDR3 is TGTGCCACCAGTTATGGAATGGGACCTGGCTACGAGCAGTACTTC.

CDR3 bases: TGCGCCAGCAGCCAATTCGTGGGGGCGGGAGGGGCCAACGTCCTGACTTTC. Protein sequence: CASSQFVGAGGANVLTF. The chain recombines TRBV4-3 with TRBJ2-6; D may match TRBD1 or TRBD2 (6 bases each). This CDR3 contains 17 residues. The ends were cut back, 2 bases at V and 4 bases at J, with 15 bases in the middle. Germline V lookup: CDR1 LGHNA, CDR2 YSLEER.

This clonotype was seen a handful of times. This chain links TRBV12-3 or TRBV12-4 with TRBJ2-5; a weak D match, TRBD1 (6 bases). This CDR3 has 14 residues. V lost 6 bases to trimming and J lost 0 bases, with 11 bases between them. The CDR3 sequence is CASRPRTDQETQYF. In DNA, the CDR3 is TGTGCCAGCAGGCCGAGGACAGACCAAGAGACCCAGTACTTC.

About this clonotype: Compared with germline, one end of the junction differs, possibly owing to a read error. The chain has TRBV19 and TRBJ2-3; 9 nucleotides match TRBD2. Per germline, CDR1 LNHDA and CDR2 SQIVND (reference sequence). This CDR3 contains 13 residues. The CDR3 DNA follows: TGTGCCAGTAGAATAGCGGGAGCAGATACGCAGTATTTT. It yields the protein CASRIAGADTQYF.

The chain is built from TRBV25-1 and TRBJ2-5; TRBD2 is a possible D gene (6 bases). V was cut by 0 bases and J by 5 bases, with 19 bases left in between. The germline CDR1 and CDR2 sequences are MGHDK and SYGVNS. The CDR3 loop spans 17 amino acids. This CDR3 reads CASSEYRSGSGSETQYF. CDR3 sequence (DNA): TGTGCCAGCAGTGAATATAGAAGCGGGTCGGGCTCGGAGACCCAGTACTTC.